These 25 T cell receptor beta chains were all obtained from the same sample, sequenced in a study of T cell responses to AZD1222 COVID-19 vaccine. Only in-frame clones appear in the TCRdb table, and some are missing; sequencing was by immunoSEQ multiplex PCR. This sample has fewer than 110,000 clones; 90% occur once, and the top ten carry approximately 1.3%. Source: peripheral blood, taken on day 0 of AZD1222 vaccination. The origin of the receptors is an adult in good health.

V is TRBV5-6 and J is TRBJ1-5; maybe TRBD1 (5 bases). The CDR3 consists of 15 residues. V was clipped by 4 bases and J by 6 bases, with 17 bases between them. Germline V gene data show CDR1 as SGHDT and CDR2 as YYEEEE. CDR3 DNA sequence: TGTGCCAGCAGCCTCCTTGGGGACGAGACTCAGCCCCAGCATTTT. Amino acid sequence: CASSLLGDETQPQHF.

The chain links TRBV7-3 to TRBJ2-7, with 7 nucleotides matching TRBD1. J gave up 3 bases and V 2 bases, and 4 bases lay outside the gene matches. In germline, CDR1 is SGHTA, CDR2 FQGTGA. The CDR3 is 14 amino acids. Here the CDR3 DNA reads TGTGCCAGCAGCTTATCGACAGGGAACTACGAGCAGTACTTC. The encoded protein is CASSLSTGNYEQYF. The entire variable domain, with the rest obtained from reference TRBV7-3 and TRBJ2-7, is as follows: GAGVSQTPSNKVTEKGKYVELRCDPISGHTALYWYRQSLGQGPEFLIYFQGTGAADDSGLPNDRFFAVRPEGSVSTLKIQRTERGDSAVYLCASSLSTGNYEQYFGPGTRLTVT.

This clone has more than one count but fewer than ten. V usage is TRBV6-2 or TRBV6-3 and J usage is TRBJ2-7; D is undetermined. V lost 2 bases and J 4 bases, leaving 18 bases between the germline ends. This CDR3 comprises 16 residues. The germline CDR1 and CDR2 sequences are MNHEY and SVGEGT. The CDR3 nucleotides read TGTGCCAGCAGTTACCCTTCAGGCAGAAATTCTTACGAGCAGTACTTC. The encoded protein is CASSYPSGRNSYEQYF.

The rearrangement uses TRBV5-3 and TRBJ2-2, with D uncertain. TRBV5-3 is noted as an ORF with a role that remains uncertain. The CDR3 spans 17 residues. The V end lost 4 bases, the J end lost 0 bases, and 16 bases lay between the germline ends. Here the CDR3 reads CARSIKTVSANTGELFF. The DNA for the CDR3 is TGTGCCAGAAGCATCAAAACAGTCTCCGCGAACACCGGGGAGCTGTTTTTT.

The chain recombines TRBV3-1 (or the pseudogene TRBV3-2) with TRBJ1-1; no clear D. V lost 1 base, J lost 11 bases, and 11 bases lay in between. Germline V gives CDR1 LGHDT, CDR2 YNNKEL (reference sequence). The CDR3 is 12 residues long. The CDR3 region has the DNA TGTGCCAGCAGCCAAGCGGATTCTGGGGCTTTCTTT. This gives the protein CASSQADSGAFF.

V usage is TRBV25-1 and J usage is TRBJ2-2; weak D call: TRBD1 (5 bases). Germline assignment: CDR1 MGHDK and CDR2 SYGVNS. CDR3 length: 14 amino acids. Trimming stripped 8 bases from V and 4 bases from J, with 14 bases between. CDR3: CASSSLGATGELFF. In nucleotides, the CDR3 is TGTGCCAGCTCTTCTCTAGGGGCCACCGGGGAGCTGTTTTTT.

In DNA form, the CDR3 reads TGCGCCAGCAGCCCAGAAATAGAGCTGTATAGCAATCAGCCCCAGCATTTT. Translating gives CASSPEIELYSNQPQHF. This chain uses TRBV4-1 with TRBJ1-5, with unresolved D. The CDR3 sequence is 17 residues long. Trimming left V 4 bases short and J 0 bases short, with 16 bases between. Per germline, CDR1 MGHRA and CDR2 YSYEKL.

The chain couples TRBV5-1 to TRBJ1-1; perhaps TRBD1 as D (6 bases). CDR1 is SGHRS, CDR2 YFSETQ, per germline. Trimming took off 1 base at V and 6 bases at J, with 7 bases between the two ends. The CDR3 contains 12 residues. The CDR3: CASSLSGAEAFF. The CDR3 nucleotides are TGCGCCAGCAGCTTGTCAGGGGCTGAAGCTTTCTTT.

The chain couples TRBV5-5 to TRBJ2-5; 7 bases align to TRBD2. CDR1 and CDR2 from the germline V gene are SGHKS and YYEKEE (reference sequence). Losses at the gene ends were 3 bases for V and 1 base for J; bases not matched to a gene: 9. CDR3 length: 16 amino acids. CDR3 amino acids: CASSWTISGGQETQYF. In DNA form, the CDR3 reads TGTGCCAGCAGCTGGACAATCTCGGGGGGCCAAGAGACCCAGTACTTC.

The chain couples TRBV2 to TRBJ2-7, with D tentatively TRBD1 (6 bases). The CDR3 contains 15 residues. V was shortened by 3 bases and J by 3 bases, with 15 bases between the two germline ends. The germline CDR1 and CDR2 sequences are SNHLY and FYNNEI. CDR3 amino acids: CASSEVGQKIYEQYF. DNA of the CDR3: TGTGCCAGCAGTGAGGTAGGACAGAAGATCTACGAGCAGTACTTC. Supplemented by reference TRBV2 and TRBJ2-7, the full variable domain reads EPEVTQTPSHQVTQMGQEVILRCVPISNHLYFYWYRQILGQKVEFLVSFYNNEISEKSEIFDDQFSVERPDGSNFTLKIRSTKLEDSAMYFCASSEVGQKIYEQYFGPGTRLTVT.

The CDR3 region has the DNA TGCGCCAGCAGTAAAGCGTCCGGGACAGGGGATGCCGGGGAGCTGTTTTTT. Translated: CASSKASGTGDAGELFF. The rearrangement uses TRBV5-1 and TRBJ2-2; 10 bases fit TRBD1. Trimming at V came to 5 bases and at J to 6 bases, leaving 13 bases not matched to a gene. This CDR3 spans 17 amino acids. Germline CDR1 is SGHRS and CDR2 is YFSETQ.

The genes are TRBV7-3 and TRBJ1-3, with D unclear. The assigned J gene may be wrong: the sequence end matches TRBJ2-2 better. This CDR3 is built from 15 residues. CDR1 is SGHTA and CDR2 is FQGTGA in the germline V gene. DNA for the CDR3: TGTGCCAGCAGCTTATCAGGTGGTAACACCGGGGAGCTGTTTTTT. It specifies CASSLSGGNTGELFF.

This clone was counted once. This chain connects TRBV19 to TRBJ1-5, with a tentative D call TRBD1 (5 bases). There are 14 residues in the CDR3. Trimming cost V 5 bases and J 3 bases, with 11 bases left between them. Germline CDR1 LNHDA, CDR2 SQIVND (reference sequence). CDR3: CASSGMTANQPQHF. Here the CDR3 DNA reads TGTGCCAGTAGTGGCATGACAGCCAATCAGCCCCAGCATTTT.

This rearrangement joins TRBV18 to TRBJ1-1; a possible D gene is TRBD1 (6 bases). The CDR3 is made up of 15 amino acids. V lost 0 bases and J lost 5, with 13 bases in between. Germline-derived CDR1 and CDR2 are KGHSH and LQKENI. CDR3 sequence reads: CASSPPAGDDTEAFF. The CDR3 region has the DNA TGTGCCAGCTCACCACCCGCAGGGGATGATACTGAAGCTTTCTTT.

The J gene is TRBJ1-3, the V gene TRBV5-5; D gene unclear. CDR3 length: 14 residues. Germline V gene data show CDR1 as SGHKS and CDR2 as YYEKEE (reference sequence). V lost 3 bases and J 0 bases, leaving 7 bases between the germline ends. The CDR3 reads CASSYGNSGNTIYF. CDR3 sequence (DNA): TGTGCCAGCAGCTACGGGAACTCTGGAAACACCATATATTTT.

This rearrangement joins TRBV19 to TRBJ1-4; D ambiguous. Trimming left V 1 base short and J 4 bases short, with 16 bases between. Per the germline V gene, CDR1 is LNHDA and CDR2 is SQIVND (reference sequence). The CDR3 has 17 residues. DNA for the CDR3: TGTGCCAGTAGTATAGCTCCGTGGAGGAGGCTTAATGAAAAACTGTTTTTT. It codes for CASSIAPWRRLNEKLFF.

The genes are TRBV6-5 and TRBJ2-3, with D possibly TRBD2 on 6 matching bases. Germline CDR1 MNHEY, CDR2 SVGAGI. The CDR3 loop spans 16 amino acids. With 2 bases removed from V and 2 bases from J, the gap between germline ends came to 14 bases. The CDR3 bases are TGTGCCAGCAGTTACCTTTCGGGGGATTTCACAGATACGCAGTATTTT. Its protein is CASSYLSGDFTDTQYF.

The chain carries TRBV28 and TRBJ2-1, with D hard to call. V gave up 3 bases and J gave up 8 bases, with 11 bases separating them. This CDR3 has 13 amino acids. Germline V gives CDR1 MDHEN, CDR2 SYDVKM. DNA of the CDR3: TGTGCCAGCAGTTTGCAAGGTCGCGATGAGCAGTTCTTC. Protein sequence: CASSLQGRDEQFF.

V and J are TRBV4-2 and TRBJ1-2; a weak D match, TRBD1 (6 bases). The germline V and J ends were trimmed by 1 base and 2 bases, with 17 bases remaining between them. The germline CDR1 and CDR2 sequences are LGHNA and YNFKEQ. This CDR3 has 17 residues. The CDR3 sequence is CASSQVLGTLENYGYTF. The CDR3, as DNA: TGTGCCAGCAGCCAAGTTTTGGGGACACTGGAGAACTATGGCTACACCTTC.

The chain links TRBV6-1 to TRBJ1-6, with D unresolved. The length of the CDR3 is 15 residues. Germline V gene sequence: CDR1 MNHNS, CDR2 SASEGT. V was shortened by 2 bases and J by 8 bases, with 13 bases between the two germline ends. CDR3 in DNA: TGTGCCAGCAGTGAATTAGCCCCTCATCATTCACCCCTCCACTTT. It translates to CASSELAPHHSPLHF.

The CDR3 protein is CASSTAAEDSPLHF. The CDR3, as DNA: TGTGCCAGCAGTACAGCGGCCGAGGATTCACCCCTCCACTTT. The V call is TRBV27, the J call TRBJ1-6; no firm D call. V lost 5 bases and J lost 8, with 13 bases in between. This CDR3 contains 14 residues. Germline loops: CDR1 MNHEY, CDR2 SMNVEV (reference sequence).

J is TRBJ1-5 and V is TRBV6-2 or TRBV6-3, with D unresolved. V was shortened by 6 bases and J by 4 bases, with 19 bases between the two germline ends. Germline V gene lookup returns CDR1 MNHEY and CDR2 SVGEGT. The CDR3 sequence is 16 residues long. CDR3 protein: CASSAGRRRANQPQHF. The CDR3 DNA reads TGTGCCAGCAGCGCCGGACGGAGGAGAGCTAATCAGCCCCAGCATTTT.

V is TRBV19 and J is TRBJ1-1, with D possibly matching TRBD1 (6 bases). Germline-derived CDR1 and CDR2 are LNHDA and SQIVND (reference sequence). The CDR3 is 12 residues long. Between the trimmed V and J ends, which lost 8 bases and 10 bases, there was a span of 17 bases. Here the CDR3 DNA reads TGTGCCAGTGTAAACAGGGACGGCGGAGCTTTCTTT. Translation: CASVNRDGGAFF.

In DNA, the CDR3 is TGTGCCAGCAGTGGCTTTGGCACTGAAGCTTTCTTT. Translated, it gives CASSGFGTEAFF. The chain combines TRBV2 with TRBJ1-1; D is uncertain. V was pared by 4 bases and J by 4 bases, with 7 bases between. Germline V CDR1 and CDR2: SNHLY, FYNNEI. The CDR3 length is 12 residues.

This chain connects TRBV14 to TRBJ2-1; D is unresolved. Deletions cut 0 bases from V and 12 bases from J, with 12 bases between. The CDR3 is 13 amino acids. Germline loops: CDR1 SGHDN, CDR2 FVKESK. The CDR3, as DNA: TGTGCCAGCAGCCAAGATCTTATGGCCGCGCAGTTCTTC. It specifies CASSQDLMAAQFF. The full variable domain, with the rest looked up from reference TRBV14 and TRBJ2-1, is EAGVTQFPSHSVIEKGQTVTLRCDPISGHDNLYWYRRVMGKEIKFLLHFVKESKQDESGMPNNRFLAERTGGTYSTLKVQPAELEDSGVYFCASSQDLMAAQFFGPGTRLTVL.